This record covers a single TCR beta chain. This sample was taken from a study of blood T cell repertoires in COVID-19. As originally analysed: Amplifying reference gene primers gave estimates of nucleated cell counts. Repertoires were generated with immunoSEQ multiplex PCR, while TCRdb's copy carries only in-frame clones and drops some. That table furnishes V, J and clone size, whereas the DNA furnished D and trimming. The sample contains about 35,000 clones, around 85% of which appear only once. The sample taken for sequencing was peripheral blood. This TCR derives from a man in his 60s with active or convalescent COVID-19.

The CDR3 bases are TGTGCCAGCCGAAGTGGAAGGGGTAGTACGACTAATGAAAAACTGTTTTTT. Translation: CASRSGRGSTTNEKLFF. This chain uses TRBV7-8 with TRBJ1-4, with D perhaps TRBD1 (5 bases). Germline lookup yields CDR1 SGHVS and CDR2 FQNEAQ. V was pared by 8 bases and J by 2 bases, with 21 bases between. There are 17 residues in the CDR3.